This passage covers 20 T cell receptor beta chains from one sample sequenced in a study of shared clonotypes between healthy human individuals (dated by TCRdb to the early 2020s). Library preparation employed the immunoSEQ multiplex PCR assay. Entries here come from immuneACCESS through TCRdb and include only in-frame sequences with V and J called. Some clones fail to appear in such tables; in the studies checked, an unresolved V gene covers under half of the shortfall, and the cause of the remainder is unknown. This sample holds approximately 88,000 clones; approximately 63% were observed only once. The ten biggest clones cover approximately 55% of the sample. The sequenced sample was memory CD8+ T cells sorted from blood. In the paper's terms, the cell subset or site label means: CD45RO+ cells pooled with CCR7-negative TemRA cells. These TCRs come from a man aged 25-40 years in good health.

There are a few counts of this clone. Here the CDR3 reads CASSLAPAGDGYTF. The CDR3 DNA reads TGCGCCAGCAGCTTGGCTCCGGCAGGGGATGGCTACACCTTC. The chain links TRBV5-1 to TRBJ1-2; maybe TRBD1 (6 bases). The V end was cut by 0 bases, the J end by 6 bases, with 12 bases between. This CDR3 region has 14 residues. CDR1 and CDR2 from the germline V gene are SGHRS and YFSETQ.

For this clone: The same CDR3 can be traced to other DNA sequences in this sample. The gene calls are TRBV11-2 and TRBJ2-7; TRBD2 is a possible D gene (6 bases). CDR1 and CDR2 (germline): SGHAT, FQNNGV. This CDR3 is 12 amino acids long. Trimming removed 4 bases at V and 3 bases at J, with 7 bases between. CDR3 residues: CASSSGGYEQYF. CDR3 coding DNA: TGTGCCAGCAGCTCCGGGGGCTACGAGCAGTACTTC.

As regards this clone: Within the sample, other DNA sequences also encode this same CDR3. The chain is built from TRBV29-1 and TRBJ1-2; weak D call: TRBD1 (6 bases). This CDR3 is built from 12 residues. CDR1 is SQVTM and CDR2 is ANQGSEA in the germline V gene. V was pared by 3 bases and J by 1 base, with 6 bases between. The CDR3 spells CSVEDSNYGYTF. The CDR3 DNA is TGCAGCGTTGAGGACAGTAACTATGGCTACACCTTC.

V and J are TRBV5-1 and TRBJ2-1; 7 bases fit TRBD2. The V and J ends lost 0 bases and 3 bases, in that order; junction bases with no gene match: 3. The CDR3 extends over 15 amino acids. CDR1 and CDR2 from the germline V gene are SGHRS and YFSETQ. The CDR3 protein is CASSLVAGVYNEQFF. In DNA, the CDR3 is TGCGCCAGCAGCTTGGTTGCGGGGGTCTACAATGAGCAGTTCTTC.

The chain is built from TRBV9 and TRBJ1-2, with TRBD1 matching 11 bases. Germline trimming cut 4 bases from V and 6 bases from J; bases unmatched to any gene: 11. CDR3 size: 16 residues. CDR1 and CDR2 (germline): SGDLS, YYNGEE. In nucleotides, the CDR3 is TGTGCCAGCAGCCTCCGGGACAGGGGGATTTCGGATGGCTACACCTTC. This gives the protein CASSLRDRGISDGYTF.

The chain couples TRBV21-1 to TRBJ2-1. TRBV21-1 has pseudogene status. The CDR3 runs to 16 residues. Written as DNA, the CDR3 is TGTGCCAGCAGCAAAATGAATCAGCAGCCCTACAATGAGCAGTTCTTC. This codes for CASSKMNQQPYNEQFF.

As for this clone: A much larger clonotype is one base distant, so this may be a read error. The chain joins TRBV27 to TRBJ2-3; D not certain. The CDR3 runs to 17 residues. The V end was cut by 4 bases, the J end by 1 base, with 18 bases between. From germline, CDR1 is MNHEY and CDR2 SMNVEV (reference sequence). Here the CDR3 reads CASSSPLKGAGTDTQYF. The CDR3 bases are TGTGCCAGCAGTTCCCCCCTCAAGGGTGCGGGCACAGATACGCAGTATTTT.

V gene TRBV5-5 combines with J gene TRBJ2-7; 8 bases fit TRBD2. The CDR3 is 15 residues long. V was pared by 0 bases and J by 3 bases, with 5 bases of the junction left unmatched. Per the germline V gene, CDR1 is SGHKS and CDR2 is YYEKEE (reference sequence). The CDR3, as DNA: TGTGCCAGCAGCTTGGGGTCTAGCGGGTACTACGAGCAGTACTTC. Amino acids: CASSLGSSGYYEQYF.

The CDR3 coding sequence is TGTGCCAGCAGCGGATTGGACTTATTCTCCTACAATGAGCAGTTCTTC. Residues: CASSGLDLFSYNEQFF. V gene TRBV5-5 combines with J gene TRBJ2-1; possibly TRBD2 for D (5 bases). Germline CDR1 and CDR2: SGHKS and YYEKEE (reference sequence). The germline V and J ends were trimmed by 4 bases and 0 bases, with 14 bases remaining between them. The CDR3 consists of 16 residues.

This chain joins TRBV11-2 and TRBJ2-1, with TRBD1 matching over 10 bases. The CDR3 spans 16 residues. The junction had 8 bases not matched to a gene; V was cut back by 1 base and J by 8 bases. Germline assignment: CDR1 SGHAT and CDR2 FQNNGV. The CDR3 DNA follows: TGTGCCAGCAGCTTAGTCCCGACAGGGGGCTTCTATGAGCAGTTCTTC. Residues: CASSLVPTGGFYEQFF.

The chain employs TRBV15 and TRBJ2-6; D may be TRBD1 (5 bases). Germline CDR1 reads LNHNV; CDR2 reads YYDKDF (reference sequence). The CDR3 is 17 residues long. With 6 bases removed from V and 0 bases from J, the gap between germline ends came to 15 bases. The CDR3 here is CATSRQLIFSGANVLTF. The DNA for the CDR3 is TGTGCCACCAGTCGACAGTTAATCTTCTCTGGGGCCAACGTCCTGACTTTC.

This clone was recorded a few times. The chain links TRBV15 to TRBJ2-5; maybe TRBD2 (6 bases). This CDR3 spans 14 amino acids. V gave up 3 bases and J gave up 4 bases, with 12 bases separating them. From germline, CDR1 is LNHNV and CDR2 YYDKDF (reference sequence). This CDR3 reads CATSREGEAETQYF. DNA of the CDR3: TGTGCCACCAGCAGGGAGGGAGAAGCAGAGACCCAGTACTTC.

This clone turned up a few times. CDR3 DNA sequence: TGTGCCAGCAACACAGGGGAAACCTACGAGCAGTACTTC. Its translation: CASNTGETYEQYF. The gene calls are TRBV27 and TRBJ2-7; the match to TRBD1 covers 7 bases. CDR1 and CDR2 from the germline V gene are MNHEY and SMNVEV (reference sequence). Unmatched junction bases numbered 5, after V lost 7 bases and J lost 2 bases. CDR3 length: 13 amino acids.

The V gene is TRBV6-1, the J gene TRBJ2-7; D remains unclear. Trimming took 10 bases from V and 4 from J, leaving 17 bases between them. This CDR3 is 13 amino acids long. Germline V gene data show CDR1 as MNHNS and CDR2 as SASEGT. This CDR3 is CATRNGKVYEQYF. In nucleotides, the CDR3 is TGTGCCACCCGAAATGGGAAAGTTTACGAGCAGTACTTC.

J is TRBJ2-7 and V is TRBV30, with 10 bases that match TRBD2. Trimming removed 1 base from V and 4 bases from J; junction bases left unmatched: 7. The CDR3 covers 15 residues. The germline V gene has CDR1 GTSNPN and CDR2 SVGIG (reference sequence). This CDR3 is CAWSALLAGDYEQYF. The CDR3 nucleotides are TGTGCCTGGAGTGCCTTGCTAGCGGGAGATTACGAGCAGTACTTC.

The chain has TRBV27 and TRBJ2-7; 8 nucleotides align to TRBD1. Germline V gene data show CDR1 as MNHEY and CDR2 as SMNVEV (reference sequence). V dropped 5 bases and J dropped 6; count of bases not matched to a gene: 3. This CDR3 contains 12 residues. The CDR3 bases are TGTGCCAGCAGTCCACAGGGGGGCGAGCAGTACTTC. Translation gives CASSPQGGEQYF.

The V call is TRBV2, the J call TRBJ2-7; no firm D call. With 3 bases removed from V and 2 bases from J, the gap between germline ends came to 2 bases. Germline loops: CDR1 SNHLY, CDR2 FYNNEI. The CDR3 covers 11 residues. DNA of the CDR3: TGTGCCAGCAGTGATGCCTACGAGCAGTACTTC. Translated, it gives CASSDAYEQYF.

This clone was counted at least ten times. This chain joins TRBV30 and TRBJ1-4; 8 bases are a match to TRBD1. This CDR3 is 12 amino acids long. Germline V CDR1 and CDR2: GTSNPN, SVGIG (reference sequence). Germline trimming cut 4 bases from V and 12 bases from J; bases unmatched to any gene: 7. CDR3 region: CAWNLDRGELFF. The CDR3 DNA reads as TGTGCCTGGAATTTAGACAGGGGAGAACTGTTTTTT.

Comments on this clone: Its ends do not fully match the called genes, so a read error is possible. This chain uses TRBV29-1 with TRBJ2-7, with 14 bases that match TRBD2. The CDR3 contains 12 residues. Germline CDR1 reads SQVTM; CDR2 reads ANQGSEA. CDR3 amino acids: CSVPGLAGERSF. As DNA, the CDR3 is TGCAGCGTTCCGGGACTAGCGGGAGAGAGATCCTTC.

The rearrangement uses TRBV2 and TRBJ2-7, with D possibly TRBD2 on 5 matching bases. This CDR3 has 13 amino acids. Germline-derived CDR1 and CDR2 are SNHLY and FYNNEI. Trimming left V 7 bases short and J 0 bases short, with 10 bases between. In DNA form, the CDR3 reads TGTGCCAGCATCGGAGGCATCTCCTACGAGCAGTACTTC. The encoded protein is CASIGGISYEQYF. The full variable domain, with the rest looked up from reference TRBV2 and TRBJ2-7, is EPEVTQTPSHQVTQMGQEVILRCVPISNHLYFYWYRQILGQKVEFLVSFYNNEISEKSEIFDDQFSVERPDGSNFTLKIRSTKLEDSAMYFCASIGGISYEQYFGPGTRLTVT.